Following are 5 T cell receptor beta chains from one sample sequenced in a study of T cells after yellow fever vaccination. TCRdb reprocessed the 5' RACE reads via MiXCR and lists one record per CDR3 protein. The profile covers 200,000 to 300,000 distinct CDR3 sequences, with around 3.5% appearing a single time and around 19% taken by the ten largest. Sequencing used PBMCs, obtained 15 days after the yellow fever booster vaccination. Source of these receptors: a young man who received the YFV17D yellow fever vaccine.

This clonotype was counted ten times or more. The chain employs TRBV27 and TRBJ2-3; 8 bases map to TRBD2. CDR3 size: 14 residues. V lost 5 bases, J lost 3 bases, and 4 bases stayed unmatched. Germline loops: CDR1 MNHEY, CDR2 SMNVEV (reference sequence). The CDR3 here is CASSNGGETDTQYF. The CDR3 DNA is TGTGCCAGCAGTAACGGGGGGGAGACAGATACGCAGTATTTT.

This clonotype occurred many times. J is TRBJ1-6 and V is TRBV9; D gene unclear. The CDR3 length is 14 residues. Looked up from germline, CDR1 is SGDLS and CDR2 is YYNGEE. Trimming left V 3 bases short and J 5 bases short, with 9 bases between. The CDR3 nucleotides read TGTGCCAGCAGCGGATCAAAAGATAATTCACCCCTCCACTTT. Translation gives CASSGSKDNSPLHF.

This clonotype was observed many times. This sequence joins TRBV27 and TRBJ2-6; D might be TRBD2 (5 bases). CDR3 length: 14 amino acids. Germline V lookup: CDR1 MNHEY, CDR2 SMNVEV (reference sequence). V was trimmed by 6 bases and J by 0 bases, leaving 6 bases between them. Here the CDR3 DNA reads TGTGCCAGCAGCCTAGCCTCTGGGGCCAACGTCCTGACTTTC. Protein: CASSLASGANVLTF.

This clonotype occurred many times. This chain joins TRBV18 and TRBJ2-2; TRBD1 might be the D (6 bases). V dropped 5 bases and J dropped 9 bases, with 19 bases sitting between them. The CDR3 is 15 residues long. CDR1 KGHSH and CDR2 LQKENI come from the germline V gene. The CDR3 DNA reads TGTGCCAGCTCAGCGACAGGCCAATCCTCCCGGGAGCTGTTTTTT. Translating it yields CASSATGQSSRELFF.

This clonotype was seen ten or more times. The chain links TRBV5-1 to TRBJ2-7; either TRBD1 or TRBD2 may fit D (5 bases each). The CDR3 covers 16 residues. V gave up 1 base and J gave up 4 bases, with 18 bases separating them. The V gene's germline CDR1 is SGHRS and CDR2 YFSETQ. CDR3 amino acids: CASSLYLGTEKYEQYF. DNA for the CDR3: TGCGCCAGCAGCTTGTACTTAGGGACCGAGAAGTACGAGCAGTACTTC.